The 30 T cell receptor beta chains below come from one sample, sequenced in a study of human T cells and chemical hapten exposure (dated by TCRdb to the early 2020s). According to the study, the label for this sample's time point signals: patch test 1, 2 weeks after DPC sensitization. The treatment or condition label, as the study defines it: therapeutic diphenylcyclopropenone sensitization with weekly scalp DPC. Libraries were built with RACE. Sequenced using a NextSeq 500. The public reads were quality trimmed at Q25 with fastp and then assembled into clones with MiXCR by TCRdb, keeping productive beta chains. Entries that share a CDR3 protein sequence are merged under the most common genes and DNA. Present in this sample are approximately 110,000 distinct CDR3 sequences, roughly 9.6% of which were seen just once. The biggest ten clones account for roughly 3.2% of the sample. The sequencing here drew on whole blood, taken in connection with sensitization to the hapten diphenylcyclopropenone (DPC). The source of these receptors is a woman in her 40s with alopecia areata. Some clones in this sample may be carry-over from other donors' samples.

This clonotype was observed a few times. This chain links TRBV3-1 with TRBJ2-7, with D hard to call. Trimming stripped 0 bases from V and 6 bases from J, with 6 bases between. The CDR3 has 12 residues. CDR1 and CDR2 from the germline V gene are LGHDT and YNNKEL (reference sequence). DNA of the CDR3: TGTGCCAGCAGCCAAGACTTTGGCGAGCAGTACTTC. Translating gives CASSQDFGEQYF.

The genes are TRBV27 and TRBJ2-7; 7 positions match TRBD2. The CDR3 has 15 residues. The germline gives CDR1 MNHEY, CDR2 SMNVEV (reference sequence). V lost 6 bases and J lost 2; bases outside the gene matches: 10. CDR3 in amino acids: CASRYPTRGAYEQYF. Written as DNA, the CDR3 is TGTGCCAGCAGGTACCCCACTCGGGGGGCCTACGAGCAGTACTTC.

This clonotype was recorded at least ten times. V gene TRBV7-2 combines with J gene TRBJ1-6; no firm D call. The CDR3 has 15 amino acids. Germline V gives CDR1 SGHTA, CDR2 FQGNSA. Between the trimmed V and J ends, which lost 3 bases and 7 bases, there was a span of 13 bases. DNA for the CDR3: TGTGCCAGCAGCTTGGGAAGACGGAAGAATTCACCCCTCCACTTT. Its translation is CASSLGRRKNSPLHF.

The chain links TRBV19 to TRBJ1-3; a possible D gene is TRBD1 (5 bases). V gave up 4 bases and J gave up 0 bases, with 16 bases separating them. Germline loops: CDR1 LNHDA, CDR2 SQIVND (reference sequence). The CDR3 length is 17 residues. The CDR3 loop reads CASSTRDVPSSGNTIYF. The DNA for the CDR3 is TGTGCCAGTAGTACCCGGGACGTACCTTCCTCTGGAAACACCATATATTTT.

V usage is TRBV6-1 and J usage is TRBJ1-2; D gene ambiguous. The V end lost 1 base, the J end lost 8 bases, and 8 bases lay between the germline ends. Germline-derived CDR1 and CDR2 are MNHNS and SASEGT. CDR3 size: 12 residues. This CDR3 is CASSEGRWGYTF. For the CDR3, the DNA is TGTGCCAGCAGTGAAGGCCGTTGGGGCTACACCTTC.

This clonotype counts as medium-sized. The V gene is TRBV24-1, the J gene TRBJ2-1, with unresolved D. Deletions cut 5 bases from V and 8 bases from J, with 12 bases between. In germline, CDR1 is KGHDR, CDR2 SFDVKD. The CDR3 is made up of 13 amino acids. The CDR3 bases are TGTGCCACCAGTGCCATCCTTAAAGATGAGCAGTTCTTC. Its protein is CATSAILKDEQFF.

This clonotype has only a few counts. V and J are TRBV7-9 and TRBJ1-6; D gene unclear. Trimming pared 0 bases from V and 0 bases from J, leaving 9 bases between. CDR1 is SEHNR and CDR2 is FQNEAQ in the germline V gene (reference sequence). This CDR3 contains 17 residues. The CDR3 reads CASSLASQFSYNSPLHF. The CDR3 DNA is TGTGCCAGCAGCTTAGCCTCACAGTTCTCCTATAATTCACCCCTCCACTTT.

The chain is built from TRBV29-1 and TRBJ1-4; the D gene is possibly TRBD1 (6 bases). This CDR3 comprises 13 residues. CDR1 SQVTM and CDR2 ANQGSEA come from the germline V gene. V gave up 6 bases and J gave up 5 bases, with 13 bases separating them. In DNA, the CDR3 is TGCAGCGTGGGGGGGCGACCAAATGAAAAACTGTTTTTT. Translating gives CSVGGRPNEKLFF. The full variable domain, with the rest looked up from reference TRBV29-1 and TRBJ1-4, is SAVISQKPSRDICQRGTSLTIQCQVDSQVTMMFWYRQQPGQSLTLIATANQGSEATYESGFVIDKFPISRPNLTFSTLTVSNMSPEDSSIYLCSVGGRPNEKLFFGSGTQLSVL.

This clonotype was detected ten times or more. The chain is built from TRBV20-1 and TRBJ2-7; 8 positions match TRBD1. Germline V lookup: CDR1 DFQATT, CDR2 SNEGSKA (reference sequence). Germline trimming cut 4 bases from V and 3 bases from J; bases unmatched to any gene: 8. This CDR3 has 14 amino acids. In nucleotides, the CDR3 is TGCAGTGCTAATCGGCAGGGGGCTATCTACGAGCAGTACTTC. It codes for CSANRQGAIYEQYF.

The rearrangement links TRBV30 to TRBJ1-3; D remains ambiguous. The V end lost 2 bases, the J end lost 0 bases, and 14 bases lay between the germline ends. This CDR3 spans 16 amino acids. Germline lookup yields CDR1 GTSNPN and CDR2 SVGIG (reference sequence). CDR3 in amino acids: CAWSPGRTSSGNTIYF. CDR3 DNA sequence: TGTGCCTGGAGTCCCGGCAGGACGAGCTCTGGAAACACCATATATTTT.

The genes are TRBV15 and TRBJ1-5, with D unresolved. The length of the CDR3 is 17 residues. V was shortened by 0 bases and J by 0 bases, with 12 bases between the two germline ends. Germline CDR1 and CDR2: LNHNV and YYDKDF (reference sequence). This CDR3 reads CATSRDPTGNSNQPQHF. Written as DNA, the CDR3 is TGTGCCACCAGCAGAGATCCGACGGGAAATAGCAATCAGCCCCAGCATTTT.

This clonotype was found many times. This sequence joins TRBV6-5 and TRBJ2-7; 9 bases are a match to TRBD2. V trimming: 3 bases; J trimming: 0 bases; junction bases outside the gene matches: 3. CDR1 and CDR2 from the germline V gene are MNHEY and SVGAGI. The CDR3 has 15 residues. CDR3 in DNA: TGTGCCAGCAGTTATGGGACTAGCTACTCCTACGAGCAGTACTTC. Translated: CASSYGTSYSYEQYF.

This chain uses TRBV12-3 or TRBV12-4 with TRBJ2-3, with 7 bases fitting TRBD2. V dropped 4 bases and J dropped 2; count of bases not matched to a gene: 3. CDR3 length: 14 amino acids. CDR3 residues: CASSSGGFTDTQYF. The CDR3 region has the DNA TGTGCCAGCAGTTCGGGGGGATTCACAGATACGCAGTATTTT.

This clonotype has at least ten counts. The gene calls are TRBV6-2 or TRBV6-3 and TRBJ1-5; D remains unclear. The CDR3 covers 14 residues. Germline V lookup: CDR1 MNHEY, CDR2 SVGEGT. Between the trimmed V and J ends, which lost 6 bases and 2 bases, there was a span of 11 bases. The CDR3 DNA reads as TGTGCCAGCAGCCCGTATTTGGGCAATCAGCCCCAGCATTTT. It yields the protein CASSPYLGNQPQHF.

This clonotype was counted between two and nine times. The V and J genes are TRBV4-3 and TRBJ1-1; D is uncertain. There are 13 residues in the CDR3. Germline loops: CDR1 LGHNA, CDR2 YSLEER. Trimming took off 1 base at V and 7 bases at J, with 10 bases between the two ends. The CDR3 DNA sequence: TGCGCCAGCAGCCAAGCAATGGGGATTGAAGCTTTCTTT. This codes for CASSQAMGIEAFF.

The CDR3 sequence: CASSDWADNEKLFF. The CDR3 DNA reads TGTGCCAGCAGTGACTGGGCGGACAATGAAAAACTGTTTTTT. The gene calls are TRBV2 and TRBJ1-4; D gene uncertain. The V gene's germline CDR1 is SNHLY and CDR2 FYNNEI. Trimming took 3 bases from V and 5 from J, leaving 10 bases between them. This CDR3 has 14 amino acids.

This clonotype appeared many times. This sequence joins TRBV18 and TRBJ2-5, with 10 bases fitting TRBD1. Germline loops: CDR1 KGHSH, CDR2 LQKENI. J was trimmed by 2 bases and V by 3 bases; bases with no gene match: 3. There are 15 residues in the CDR3. The CDR3, as DNA: TGTGCCAGCTCACCGGGACAGGGGATACAAGAGACCCAGTACTTC. This sequence encodes CASSPGQGIQETQYF. Filled out from reference TRBV18 and TRBJ2-5, the complete variable domain reads NAGVMQNPRHLVRRRGQEARLRCSPMKGHSHVYWYRQLPEEGLKFMVYLQKENIIDESGMPKERFSAEFPKEGPSILRIQQVVRGDSAAYFCASSPGQGIQETQYFGPGTRLLVL.

This clonotype was counted a few times. The chain links TRBV6-5 to TRBJ1-1; 8 positions agree with TRBD1. CDR1 is MNHEY and CDR2 is SVGAGI in the germline V gene. The CDR3 is 17 residues long. The V gene end was trimmed by 2 bases and the J gene end by 3 bases; junction bases not matched to a gene: 11. CDR3 protein: CASSYRAGGLADTEAFF. The CDR3 nucleotides read TGTGCCAGCAGTTACCGCGCAGGGGGCTTAGCGGACACTGAAGCTTTCTTT.

The chain links TRBV29-1 to TRBJ2-7; weak D call: TRBD2 (5 bases). Per the germline V gene, CDR1 is SQVTM and CDR2 is ANQGSEA. The CDR3 sequence is 15 residues long. V was pared by 4 bases and J by 3 bases, with 19 bases between. CDR3 residues: CSVVPPGKRVYEQYF. DNA for the CDR3: TGCAGCGTTGTCCCTCCCGGGAAAAGGGTCTACGAGCAGTACTTC.

This clonotype was counted at least ten times. The CDR3 loop reads CASSEGTGGYEQYF. CDR3 DNA sequence: TGTGCCAGCAGTGAAGGGACAGGGGGGTACGAGCAGTACTTC. V usage is TRBV6-1 and J usage is TRBJ2-7; 10 positions agree with TRBD1. Germline values: CDR1 MNHNS, CDR2 SASEGT. CDR3 length equals 14 residues. After removal of 1 base from V and 4 bases from J, the junction contained 1 base not matched to a gene.

This clonotype was counted between two and nine times. The rearrangement uses TRBV20-1 and TRBJ1-2; 7 bases fit TRBD1. The CDR3 runs to 13 residues. The germline V gene encodes CDR1 DFQATT and CDR2 SNEGSKA (reference sequence). Germline trimming cut 3 bases from V and 5 bases from J; bases unmatched to any gene: 6. CDR3 sequence reads: CSASEGANYGYTF. Written as DNA, the CDR3 is TGCAGTGCTAGCGAGGGGGCGAATTATGGCTACACCTTC.

This clonotype was picked up many times. This chain links TRBV7-2 with TRBJ1-3, with no clear D. Trimming left V 2 bases short and J 3 bases short, with 17 bases between. CDR3 length equals 17 residues. Per germline, CDR1 SGHTA and CDR2 FQGNSA. The DNA of the CDR3 is TGTGCCAGCAGCTTATTGAGCTGGGTTGTAGGTGGAAACACCATATATTTT. Translated: CASSLLSWVVGGNTIYF.

There are many counts of this clonotype. The V call is TRBV28, the J call TRBJ1-6; possible D gene TRBD1, 6 bases. With 8 bases removed from V and 9 bases from J, the gap between germline ends came to 23 bases. The CDR3 runs 16 residues. Germline values: CDR1 MDHEN, CDR2 SYDVKM. In DNA form, the CDR3 reads TGTGCCAGCCTTTCCCTCCAACAGGGATATGGTTCACCCCTCCACTTT. Encoded protein: CASLSLQQGYGSPLHF. The whole variable domain, remainder taken from reference TRBV28 and TRBJ1-6, is DVKVTQSSRYLVKRTGEKVFLECVQDMDHENMFWYRQDPGLGLRLIYFSYDVKMKEKGDIPEGYSVSREKKERFSLILESASTNQTSMYLCASLSLQQGYGSPLHFGNGTRLTVT.

This clonotype was counted ten times or more. The chain carries TRBV7-9 and TRBJ2-2; D might be TRBD1 (7 bases). V dropped 8 bases and J dropped 6 bases, with 13 bases sitting between them. There are 13 residues in the CDR3. CDR1 is SEHNR and CDR2 is FQNEAQ in the germline V gene (reference sequence). This chain's CDR3 is CASYGGGAGELFF. CDR3 nucleotides: TGTGCCAGCTATGGAGGGGGCGCCGGGGAGCTGTTTTTT.

The chain is built from TRBV7-2 and TRBJ2-7, with D perhaps TRBD2 (6 bases). Germline V gives CDR1 SGHTA, CDR2 FQGNSA. The V end lost 0 bases, the J end lost 5 bases, and 14 bases lay between the germline ends. The CDR3 is 15 amino acids. CDR3 nucleotides: TGTGCCAGCAGCTTAGCGGACGGGGGTTTCAACGAGCAGTACTTC. It is translated as CASSLADGGFNEQYF.

This clonotype was counted at least ten times. The rearrangement uses TRBV10-2 and TRBJ1-4, with D maybe TRBD1 (5 bases). The CDR3 consists of 13 residues. Germline CDR1 and CDR2: WSHSY and SAAADI. Trimming left V 7 bases short and J 2 bases short, with 8 bases between. CDR3 sequence: CASMRQTNEKLFF. CDR3 DNA: TGCGCCAGCATGAGACAGACTAATGAAAAACTGTTTTTT.

This clonotype was seen only a few times. This chain joins TRBV6-4 and TRBJ2-1, with 8 bases matching TRBD2. V shed 3 bases and J 5 bases; nucleotides not matched to a gene: 3. In germline, CDR1 is MRHNA, CDR2 SNTAGT. The CDR3 covers 14 residues. CDR3 loop: CASSERGGNNEQFF. Written as DNA, the CDR3 is TGTGCCAGCAGTGAACGCGGGGGGAACAATGAGCAGTTCTTC.

This clonotype came up a few times. This chain links TRBV9 with TRBJ1-1; TRBD1 might be the D (5 bases). CDR1 is SGDLS and CDR2 is YYNGEE in the germline V gene. The CDR3 totals 15 residues. Trimming pared 0 bases from V and 2 bases from J, leaving 11 bases between. CDR3: CASSVVAGPNTEAFF. The DNA for the CDR3 is TGTGCCAGCAGCGTAGTCGCGGGACCCAACACTGAAGCTTTCTTT.

This clonotype was detected ten times or more. V usage is TRBV5-6 and J usage is TRBJ1-1; D is undetermined. Per germline, CDR1 SGHDT and CDR2 YYEEEE. V lost 4 bases and J lost 4, with 26 bases in between. This CDR3 is built from 18 residues. CDR3 bases: TGTGCCAGCAGCCGTCCCTCCGGGCGCCTGAAGGATCGCACTGAAGCTTTCTTT. The encoded protein is CASSRPSGRLKDRTEAFF. Based on the CDR3 plus reference TRBV5-6 and TRBJ1-1, the full variable domain is DAGVTQSPTHLIKTRGQQVTLRCSPKSGHDTVSWYQQALGQGPQFIFQYYEEEERQRGNFPDRFSGHQFPNYSSELNVNALLLGDSALYLCASSRPSGRLKDRTEAFFGQGTRLTVV.

The rearrangement joins TRBV29-1 to TRBJ2-3; 7 bases line up with TRBD2. V lost 0 bases, J lost 0 bases, and 3 bases stayed unmatched. Germline V gives CDR1 SQVTM, CDR2 ANQGSEA. This CDR3 is built from 15 residues. The CDR3 is CSVEEGGGSTDTQYF. The CDR3 DNA is TGCAGCGTTGAAGAAGGCGGGGGTAGCACAGATACGCAGTATTTT.